This T cell receptor beta chain was captured by sequencing in a study of T cells in Graves' hyperthyroidism and ophthalmopathy. Broader study findings: With a median lead of approximately 6 months before onset, the model predicted ophthalmopathy.

Looked up from germline, CDR1 is SGHTA and CDR2 is FQGNSA. The CDR3 sequence is 15 residues long. The V gene lost 1 base and the J gene lost 5 bases, with 14 bases spanning the gap. This clonotype was observed many times. Its cognate antigen is unknown. From RNA transcripts, TCR beta CDR3 regions were amplified. When the TCR CDR3 underwent first-round RT-PCR, the HTBI primer set was used. TCRdb independently ran MiXCR on the multiplex PCR reads; one entry per CDR3 protein. The sample has approximately 520,000 distinct CDR3 sequences, around a quarter seen once. Sequencing used blood. The sequence derives from a woman aged 25 to 45 with Graves' ophthalmopathy. The rearrangement joins TRBV7-2 to TRBJ2-5; D possibly uses TRBD1 or TRBD2 (6 bases each). CDR3 protein: CASSLDPGAVETQYF. The CDR3 DNA reads as TGTGCCAGCAGCTTAGACCCGGGGGCGGTTGAGACCCAGTACTTC.